Sequencing of this T cell receptor (beta chain) was carried out in a study of T cells after yellow fever vaccination. This clonotype was observed a handful of times. Its target is not known. Study outcomes and limitations: Relatively few clonotypes were ones that appeared in both CD4 and CD8 compartments.

Generation of TCR cDNA used 5'RACE template switching (which added a universal primer site and UMIs). MiXCR was run by TCRdb on the 5' RACE reads, yielding one entry per CDR3 protein. The top ten hold 35% to 40% of the sample, which has 150,000 to 200,000 distinct CDR3 sequences, roughly 9.6% seen once. Source: CD8+ T cells sorted from PBMCs, taken 15 days after the yellow fever booster vaccination. The sequence was collected from a man aged 18 to 30 who received the YFV17D yellow fever vaccine.

CDR3 in DNA: TGTGCCAGCAGGATATACATGGGCAATCAGCCCCAGCATTTT. Translated: CASRIYMGNQPQHF. This chain connects TRBV6-6 to TRBJ1-5; D uncertain. V gave up 6 bases and J gave up 2 bases, with 11 bases separating them. Germline CDR1 MNHNY, CDR2 SVGAGI (reference sequence). There are 14 residues in the CDR3.